This TCR beta chain was sequenced in a study of T cells in Graves' hyperthyroidism and ophthalmopathy. Germline V gives CDR1 KGHDR, CDR2 SFDVKD. CDR3 length equals 17 residues. Notes on this clonotype: Germline and junction disagree at one end, which may indicate a read error.

Authors of the study amplified TCR beta CDR3 regions from RNA transcripts. The TCR CDR3 first-round RT-PCR relied on the HTBI primer set. MiXCR was run by TCRdb on the multiplex PCR reads, yielding one entry per CDR3 protein. This repertoire shows roughly 700,000 distinct CDR3 sequences, 15% to 20% found once; its top ten account for about 16%. Across 18 months, stable Graves' hyperthyroidism was marked by no progression to ophthalmopathy. Diagnosing involved the use of clinical symptoms, serum thyroxine and TRAb, thyroid ultrasound and orbital computed tomography. It was 8.5 to 10 ml of fresh peripheral blood that supplied the PBMCs.

Sequencing used blood. J is TRBJ2-3 and V is TRBV24-1, with D perhaps matching TRBD2 (5 bases). This clonotype was obtained from a man aged 50-59 years with Graves' hyperthyroidism. DNA of the CDR3: TGTGCCACCAGTGATCTTACCCCCGAGGGTAGCAAAGATACGCAGTATTTT. Translation: CATSDLTPEGSKDTQYF.